One T cell receptor beta chain is described in this entry. This clonotype was detected only once. The antigen it binds to is not known. The record has no base qualities; no much larger clone is one base away. One read is thin evidence. This record comes from a study of neurological immune-mediated disorders (dated by TCRdb to the late 2010s). The study in broad terms: Peripheral blood TCR-beta repertoires from HTLV-I-associated myelopathy (HAM/TSP) patients, multiple sclerosis patients and healthy controls were compared by UMI-based sequencing. Alongside PBMC samples, the set of about 97 TCR-beta libraries contained longitudinal samples, technical triplicates, and paired CD4+ and CD8+ T-cell subsets that had been sorted. Of the approximately 66 subjects in the cohort, some 15 were HAM/TSP patients, some 34 were multiple sclerosis patients, and some 20 were healthy controls.

In the germline V gene, CDR1 corresponds to LGHNA and CDR2 to YNFKEQ. The CDR3 contains 14 residues, cysteine and phenylalanine counted. CDR3 DNA only is kept here, 42 bases in frame from base 1. Cut back by 1 base and 5 bases, the V and J ends lie 12 bases apart. cDNA was synthesized by template-switch 5'RACE using a primer with a 10-nucleotide random unique molecular identifier that tagged each TCR transcript. Over 170 million TCR-beta sequences, covering 15-18 subjects, were produced in each sequencing run. The RNeasy kit was used for extraction of total RNA. The KAPA Real-time Library Amplification kit was used to amplify TCR-beta VDJ regions with primers for the TCR constant region and the 5'RACE anchor. Sample indexes and Illumina adaptors were added in a first PCR, after which library yield was increased in a second PCR. After Ampure bead purification, the TCR product of roughly 650 bp was size-selected on a 2% E-gel SizeSelection system. Before pooling, library quality was checked on a Bioanalyzer, concentration was measured with Qubit, and libraries were quantified with the Kapa Library Quantification kit. Libraries were sequenced paired-end 2 x 150 bp on an Illumina HiSeq 2500. To increase sequence diversity, 25-30% phiX was spiked into each library pool. The paper's data handling went like this. The quality-filtered reads were processed with the UMI-based MiGEC pipeline, whose error correction step removed more than 80% of the raw TCR sequences. VDJ genes were aligned to IMGT germline references, and clonotypes were defined by unique CDR3 amino acid sequence plus V-J genes. Clonal expansion, Shannon diversity and CDR3 relatedness were evaluated with VDJtools (CalcPairwiseDistances, ClusterSamples), while phylogenetic trees were built in CLCbio workbench. Expanded clones were defined as having at least 8 unique UMIs, based on coefficient-of-variation modelling across technical triplicates. TCRdb itself trimmed the public reads at Q25 with fastp, ran MiXCR and retained productive beta chains. Each entry merges the rows of one CDR3 protein and shows their most common DNA and genes. Here the V and J calls rest on TCRdb's processing, not on the authors' analysis. This sample holds about 30,000 distinct CDR3 sequences; approximately 5.4% were observed only once. The top ten hold roughly 2% of the sample.

The paper's findings and limits, for the study overall: TCR clonal expansion was highest in HAM/TSP patients and lowest in MS patients, with MS patients falling below even healthy controls. No identical CDR3 amino acid sequences were shared among expanded clones across subjects, suggesting private TCR-beta repertoires in all groups.

The healthy controls were volunteers from blood banks in Maryland, USA. For sorted-subset TCR libraries, approximately 910,000 sorted CD4+ or CD8+ T cells were used. PBMCs were separated from peripheral blood using Ficoll-Hypaque density gradient centrifugation and then cryopreserved in liquid nitrogen. Paired sorted CD4+ and CD8+ subsets came from healthy controls, HAM/TSP patients and MS patients. Recombination linked TRBV4-2 to TRBJ2-7; no D gene can be assigned with confidence. The sample comprised CD4+ T cells from blood. The TCR was taken from a woman aged 45-59 years in good health. The CDR3: CASSQGPFPDEQYF. At the DNA level, the sequence is TGTGCCAGCAGCCAAGGACCGTTCCCTGACGAGCAGTACTTC.